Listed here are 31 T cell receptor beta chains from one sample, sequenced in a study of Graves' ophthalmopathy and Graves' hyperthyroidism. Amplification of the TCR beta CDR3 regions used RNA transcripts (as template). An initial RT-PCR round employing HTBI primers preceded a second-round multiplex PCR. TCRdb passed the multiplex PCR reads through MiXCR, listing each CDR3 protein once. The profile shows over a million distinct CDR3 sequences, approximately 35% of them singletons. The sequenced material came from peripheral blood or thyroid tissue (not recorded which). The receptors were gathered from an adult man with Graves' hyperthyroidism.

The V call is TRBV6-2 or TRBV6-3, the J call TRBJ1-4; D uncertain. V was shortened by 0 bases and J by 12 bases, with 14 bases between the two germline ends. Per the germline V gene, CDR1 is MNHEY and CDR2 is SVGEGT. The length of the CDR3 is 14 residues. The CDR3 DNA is TGTGCCAGCAGTTACTCCGGAGGCGGACGGGAACTGTTTTTT. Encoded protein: CASSYSGGGRELFF.

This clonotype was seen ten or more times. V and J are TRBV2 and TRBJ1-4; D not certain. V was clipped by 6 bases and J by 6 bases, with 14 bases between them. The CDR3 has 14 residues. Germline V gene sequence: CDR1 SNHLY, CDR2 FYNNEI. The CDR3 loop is CASRARTAHEKLFF. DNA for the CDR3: TGTGCCAGCAGGGCAAGGACCGCTCATGAAAAACTGTTTTTT.

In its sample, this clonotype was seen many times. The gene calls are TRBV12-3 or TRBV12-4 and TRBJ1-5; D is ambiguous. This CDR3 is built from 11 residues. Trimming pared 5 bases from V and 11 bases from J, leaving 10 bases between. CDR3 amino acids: CASSPDRTQHF. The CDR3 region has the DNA TGTGCCAGCAGTCCAGACCGGACCCAGCATTTT.

CDR3 coding DNA: TGCGCCAGCAGCTTGTTAGGCCAGGGGGCTGGTGAAGCTTTCTTT. It yields the protein CASSLLGQGAGEAFF. The rearrangement joins TRBV5-1 to TRBJ1-1, with 8 bases identical to TRBD1. Unmatched junction bases numbered 9, after V lost 1 base and J lost 7 bases. This CDR3 spans 15 amino acids. The germline CDR1 and CDR2 sequences are SGHRS and YFSETQ.

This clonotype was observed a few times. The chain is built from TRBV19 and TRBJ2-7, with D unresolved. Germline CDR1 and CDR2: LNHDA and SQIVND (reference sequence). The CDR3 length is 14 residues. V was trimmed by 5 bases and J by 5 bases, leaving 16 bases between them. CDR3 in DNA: TGTGCCAGTAGTGAGCTTTTGGGGAAGCACGAGCAGTACTTC. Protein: CASSELLGKHEQYF.

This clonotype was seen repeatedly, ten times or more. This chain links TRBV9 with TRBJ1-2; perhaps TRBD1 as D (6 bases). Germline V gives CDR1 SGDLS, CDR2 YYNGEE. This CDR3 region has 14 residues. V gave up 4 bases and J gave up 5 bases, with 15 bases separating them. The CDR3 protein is CASSPDGGAYGYTF. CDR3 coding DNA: TGTGCCAGCAGCCCAGACGGGGGCGCTTATGGCTACACCTTC.

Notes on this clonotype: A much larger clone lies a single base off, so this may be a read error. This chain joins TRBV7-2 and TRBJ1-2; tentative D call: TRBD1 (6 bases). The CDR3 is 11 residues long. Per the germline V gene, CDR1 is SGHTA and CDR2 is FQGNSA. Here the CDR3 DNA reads TGTGTGGGCAGGGGCTCTAGTGGCTACACCTTC. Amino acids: CVGRGSSGYTF.

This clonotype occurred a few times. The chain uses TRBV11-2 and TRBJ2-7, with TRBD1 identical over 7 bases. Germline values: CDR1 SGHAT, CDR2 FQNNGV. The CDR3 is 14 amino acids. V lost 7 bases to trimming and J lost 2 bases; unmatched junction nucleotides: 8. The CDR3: CASTSGDSPYEQYF. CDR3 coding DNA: TGTGCCAGCACCTCTGGGGACAGTCCCTACGAGCAGTACTTC.

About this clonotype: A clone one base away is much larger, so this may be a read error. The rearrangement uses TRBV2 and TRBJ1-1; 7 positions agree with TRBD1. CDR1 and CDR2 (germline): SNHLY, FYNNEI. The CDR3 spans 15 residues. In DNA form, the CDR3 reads TGTGCCAGCAGTGACAGGGGGTTGTTGAACACTGAAGCTTCCTTT. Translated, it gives CASSDRGLLNTEASF.

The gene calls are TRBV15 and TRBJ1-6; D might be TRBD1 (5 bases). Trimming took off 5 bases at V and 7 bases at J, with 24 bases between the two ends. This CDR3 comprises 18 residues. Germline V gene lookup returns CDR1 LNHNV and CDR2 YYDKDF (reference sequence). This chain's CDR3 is CATSLGGVGYEQNSPLHF. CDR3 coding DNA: TGTGCCACCAGCCTCGGGGGAGTTGGCTACGAGCAAAATTCACCCCTCCACTTT. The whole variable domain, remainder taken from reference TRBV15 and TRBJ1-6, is DAMVIQNPRYQVTQFGKPVTLSCSQTLNHNVMYWYQQKSSQAPKLLFHYYDKDFNNEADTPDNFQSRRPNTSFCFLDIRSPGLGDTAMYLCATSLGGVGYEQNSPLHFGNGTRLTVT.

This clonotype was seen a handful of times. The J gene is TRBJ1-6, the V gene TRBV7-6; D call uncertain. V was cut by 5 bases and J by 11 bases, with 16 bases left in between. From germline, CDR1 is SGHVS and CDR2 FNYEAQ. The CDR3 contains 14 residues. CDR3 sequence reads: CASSLEAERAPLHF. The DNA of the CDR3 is TGTGCCAGCAGCCTCGAGGCAGAACGGGCACCCCTCCACTTT.

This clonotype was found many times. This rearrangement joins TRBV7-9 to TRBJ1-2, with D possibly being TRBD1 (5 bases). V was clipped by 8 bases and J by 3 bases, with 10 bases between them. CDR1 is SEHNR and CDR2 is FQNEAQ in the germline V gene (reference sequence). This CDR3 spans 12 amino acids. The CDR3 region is CASLDTYYGYTF. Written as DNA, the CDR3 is TGTGCCAGCCTGGACACTTACTATGGCTACACCTTC.

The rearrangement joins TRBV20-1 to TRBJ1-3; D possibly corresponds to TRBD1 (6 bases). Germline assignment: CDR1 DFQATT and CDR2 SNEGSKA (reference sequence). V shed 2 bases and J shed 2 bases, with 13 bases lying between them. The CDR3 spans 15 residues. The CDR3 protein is CSARPIRDTGNTIYF. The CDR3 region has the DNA TGCAGTGCTAGACCTATACGGGACACTGGAAACACCATATATTTT.

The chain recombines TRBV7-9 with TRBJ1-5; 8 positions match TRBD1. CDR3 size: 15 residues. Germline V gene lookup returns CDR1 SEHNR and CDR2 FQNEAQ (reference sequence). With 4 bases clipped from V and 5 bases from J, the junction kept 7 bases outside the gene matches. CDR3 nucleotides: TGTGCCAGCAGCTGGACAGGGAGGTTCGATCAGCCCCAGCATTTT. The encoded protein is CASSWTGRFDQPQHF.

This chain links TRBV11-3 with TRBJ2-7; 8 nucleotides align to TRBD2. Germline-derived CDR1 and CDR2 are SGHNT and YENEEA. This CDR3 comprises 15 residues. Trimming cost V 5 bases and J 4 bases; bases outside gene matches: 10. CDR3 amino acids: CASSQSAGAGYEQYF. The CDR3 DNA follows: TGTGCCAGCAGCCAATCAGCGGGGGCTGGTTACGAGCAGTACTTC.

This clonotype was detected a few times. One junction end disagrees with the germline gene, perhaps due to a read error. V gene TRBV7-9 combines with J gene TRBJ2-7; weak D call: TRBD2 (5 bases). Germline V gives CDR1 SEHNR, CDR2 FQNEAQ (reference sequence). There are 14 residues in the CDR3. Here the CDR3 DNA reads TGTGCCAGCAGCCCACCGTCCCGCGACTACGAGCAGTACTTT. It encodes CASSPPSRDYEQYF.

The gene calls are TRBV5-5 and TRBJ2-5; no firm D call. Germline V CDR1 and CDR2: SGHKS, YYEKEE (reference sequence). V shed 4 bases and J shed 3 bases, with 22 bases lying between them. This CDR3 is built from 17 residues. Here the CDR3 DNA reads TGTGCCAGCAGCGTCGGGTTCGGCGCAGGATCCGAAGAGACCCAGTACTTC. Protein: CASSVGFGAGSEETQYF.

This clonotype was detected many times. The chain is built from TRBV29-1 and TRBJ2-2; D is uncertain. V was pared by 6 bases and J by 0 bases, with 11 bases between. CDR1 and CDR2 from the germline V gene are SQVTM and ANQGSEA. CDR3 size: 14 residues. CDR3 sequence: CSVLRDANTGELFF. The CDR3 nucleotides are TGCAGCGTCCTAAGGGATGCGAACACCGGGGAGCTGTTTTTT.

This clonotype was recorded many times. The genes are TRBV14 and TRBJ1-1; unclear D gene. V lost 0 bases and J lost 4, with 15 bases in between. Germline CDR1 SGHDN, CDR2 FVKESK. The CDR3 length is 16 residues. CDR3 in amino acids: CASSQDVSVSITEAFF. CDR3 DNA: TGTGCCAGCAGCCAAGATGTATCAGTTTCGATCACTGAAGCTTTCTTT.

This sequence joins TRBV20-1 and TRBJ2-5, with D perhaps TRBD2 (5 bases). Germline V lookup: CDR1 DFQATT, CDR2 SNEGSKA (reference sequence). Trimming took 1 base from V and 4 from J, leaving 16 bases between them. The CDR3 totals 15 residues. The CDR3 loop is CSARAGGSSVETQYF. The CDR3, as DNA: TGCAGTGCTAGAGCTGGAGGCAGCAGCGTAGAGACCCAGTACTTC.

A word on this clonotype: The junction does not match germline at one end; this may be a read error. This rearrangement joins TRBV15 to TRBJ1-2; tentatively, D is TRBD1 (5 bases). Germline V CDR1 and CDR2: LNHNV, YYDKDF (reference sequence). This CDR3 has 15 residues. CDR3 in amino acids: CATSRGTNPNYGCTF. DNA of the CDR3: TGTGCCACCAGCAGAGGGACAAACCCTAACTATGGCTGCACCTTC. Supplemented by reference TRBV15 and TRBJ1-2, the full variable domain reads DAMVIQNPRYQVTQFGKPVTLSCSQTLNHNVMYWYQQKSSQAPKLLFHYYDKDFNNEADTPDNFQSRRPNTSFCFLDIRSPGLGDTAMYLCATSRGTNPNYGCTFGSGTRLTVV.

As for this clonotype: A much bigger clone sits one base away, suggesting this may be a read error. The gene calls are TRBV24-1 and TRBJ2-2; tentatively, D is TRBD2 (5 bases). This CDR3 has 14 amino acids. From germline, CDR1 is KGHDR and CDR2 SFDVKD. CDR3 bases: TGTGCCACCAGACAGACCGCGAACACCGGGGAGCGGTTTTTT. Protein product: CATRQTANTGERFF.

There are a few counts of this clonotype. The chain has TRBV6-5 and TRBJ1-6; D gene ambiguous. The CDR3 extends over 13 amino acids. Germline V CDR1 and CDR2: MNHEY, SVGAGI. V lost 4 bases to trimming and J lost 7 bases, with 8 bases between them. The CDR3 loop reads CASSSGLNSPLHF. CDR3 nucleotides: TGTGCCAGCAGTTCCGGGTTGAATTCACCCCTCCACTTT.

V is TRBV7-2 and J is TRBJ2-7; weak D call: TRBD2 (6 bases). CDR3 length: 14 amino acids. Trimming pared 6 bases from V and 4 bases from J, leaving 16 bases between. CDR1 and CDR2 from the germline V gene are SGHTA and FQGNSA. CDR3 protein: CASSGTPGAYEQYF. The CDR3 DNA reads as TGTGCCAGCAGTGGGACTCCCGGGGCGTACGAGCAGTACTTC.

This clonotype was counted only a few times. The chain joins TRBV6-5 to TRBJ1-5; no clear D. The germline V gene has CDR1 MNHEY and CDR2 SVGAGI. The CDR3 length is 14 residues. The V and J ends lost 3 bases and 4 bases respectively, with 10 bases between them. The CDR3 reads CASSYSSDNQPQHF. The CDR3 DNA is TGTGCCAGCAGTTATTCGAGCGATAATCAGCCCCAGCATTTT.

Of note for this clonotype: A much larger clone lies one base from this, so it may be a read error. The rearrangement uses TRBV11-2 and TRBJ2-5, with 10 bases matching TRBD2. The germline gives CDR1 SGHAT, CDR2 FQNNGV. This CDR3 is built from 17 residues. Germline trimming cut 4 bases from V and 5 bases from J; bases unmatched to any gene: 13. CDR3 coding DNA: TGTGCCAGCAGCTCCGCCGAGCTAGCGGGAGCTGGTGAGACCCAGTACTTC. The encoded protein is CASSSAELAGAGETQYF.

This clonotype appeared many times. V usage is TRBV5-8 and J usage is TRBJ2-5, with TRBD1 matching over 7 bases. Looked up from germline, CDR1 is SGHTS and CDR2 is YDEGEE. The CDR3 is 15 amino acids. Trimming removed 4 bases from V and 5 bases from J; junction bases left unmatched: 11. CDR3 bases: TGTGCCAGCAGCCCTCGGACAGGCAGTAGGGAGACCCAGTACTTC. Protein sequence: CASSPRTGSRETQYF.

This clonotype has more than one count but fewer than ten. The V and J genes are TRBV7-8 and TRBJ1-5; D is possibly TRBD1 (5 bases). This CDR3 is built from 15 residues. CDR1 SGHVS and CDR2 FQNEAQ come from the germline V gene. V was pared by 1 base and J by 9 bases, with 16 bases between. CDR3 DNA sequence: TGTGCCAGCAGCTTAGGAGTTGGGTCCGGGGGGCCCCAGCATTTT. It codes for CASSLGVGSGGPQHF.

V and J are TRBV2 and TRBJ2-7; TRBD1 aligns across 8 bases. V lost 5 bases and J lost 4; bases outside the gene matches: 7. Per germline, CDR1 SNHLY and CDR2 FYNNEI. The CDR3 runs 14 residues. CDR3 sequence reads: CASSSLTGAYEQYF. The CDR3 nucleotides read TGTGCCAGCAGTTCGTTGACAGGGGCTTACGAGCAGTACTTC.

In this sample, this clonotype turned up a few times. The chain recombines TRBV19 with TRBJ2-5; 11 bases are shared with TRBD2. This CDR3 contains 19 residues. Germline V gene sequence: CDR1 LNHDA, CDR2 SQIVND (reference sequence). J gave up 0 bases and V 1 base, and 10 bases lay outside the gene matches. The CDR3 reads CASSIGSTGTSGHQETQYF. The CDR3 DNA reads TGTGCCAGTAGTATAGGAAGCACCGGGACTAGCGGCCACCAAGAGACCCAGTACTTC.

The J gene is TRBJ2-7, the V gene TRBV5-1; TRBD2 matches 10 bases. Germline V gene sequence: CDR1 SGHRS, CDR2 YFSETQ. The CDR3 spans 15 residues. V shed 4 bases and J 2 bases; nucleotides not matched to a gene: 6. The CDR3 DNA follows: TGCGCCAGCAGCCCGCTAGCGGGAGAAACCTACGAGCAGTACTTC. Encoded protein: CASSPLAGETYEQYF.